Shown below are 12 T cell receptor beta chains from a single sample sequenced in a study of cytomegalovirus exposure and HLA in healthy donors. PCR amplification relied on 60 Vbeta primers (plus 13 Jbeta primers). Clones were read by immunoSEQ multiplex PCR, and TCRdb kept only the in-frame ones, dropping some. The table has roughly 110,000 clones, approximately 76% seen once. Sequencing input: PBMCs. All receptors come from a man younger than 30 in good health and CMV-seronegative.

This clone has a handful of counts. The rearrangement uses TRBV10-1 and TRBJ2-3, with D possibly matching TRBD2 (7 bases). CDR1 and CDR2 from the germline V gene are WNHNN and SYGVQD (reference sequence). V lost 3 bases, J lost 3 bases, and 13 bases lay in between. The CDR3 is made up of 15 amino acids. The CDR3 region has the DNA TGCGCCAGCAGTGACGGCGGGGGCCCAACAGATACGCAGTATTTT. Protein: CASSDGGGPTDTQYF.

The chain carries TRBV15 and TRBJ2-3; tentatively, D is TRBD1 (5 bases). Trimming stripped 2 bases from V and 1 base from J, with 10 bases between. Germline CDR1 reads LNHNV; CDR2 reads YYDKDF (reference sequence). The CDR3 loop spans 15 amino acids. CDR3 sequence (DNA): TGTGCCACCAGCAGAACAGGTTGGGGCACAGATACGCAGTATTTT. It translates to CATSRTGWGTDTQYF. Based on the CDR3 plus reference TRBV15 and TRBJ2-3, the full variable domain is DAMVIQNPRYQVTQFGKPVTLSCSQTLNHNVMYWYQQKSSQAPKLLFHYYDKDFNNEADTPDNFQSRRPNTSFCFLDIRSPGLGDTAMYLCATSRTGWGTDTQYFGPGTRLTVL.

J is TRBJ2-5 and V is TRBV5-1; TRBD2 is a possible D gene (6 bases). The CDR3 is 14 residues long. From germline, CDR1 is SGHRS and CDR2 YFSETQ. V was cut by 0 bases and J by 9 bases, with 15 bases left in between. In DNA, the CDR3 is TGCGCCAGCAGCTTGGGACCCTCGGGGGAGGCCCAGTACTTC. Translating gives CASSLGPSGEAQYF.

J is TRBJ1-1 and V is TRBV5-4; D is possibly TRBD1 (5 bases). The V gene's germline CDR1 is SGHNT and CDR2 YYREEE (reference sequence). The germline V and J ends were trimmed by 4 bases and 4 bases, with 23 bases remaining between them. The CDR3 is 17 amino acids. As DNA, the CDR3 is TGTGCCAGCAGCCCCTGGCGGGGGTCTAATAGAGGCACTGAAGCTTTCTTT. Its translation: CASSPWRGSNRGTEAFF.

V and J are TRBV7-2 and TRBJ2-5; 8 bases are a match to TRBD1. The V gene end was trimmed by 5 bases and the J gene end by 3 bases; junction bases not matched to a gene: 11. From germline, CDR1 is SGHTA and CDR2 FQGNSA. The CDR3 extends over 16 amino acids. CDR3 sequence (DNA): TGTGCCAGCAGCCCCAGGGGGCACAGTGTGGAAGAGACCCAGTACTTC. Translating it yields CASSPRGHSVEETQYF.

With regard to this clone: A read error may produce the germline difference seen at one junction end. J is TRBJ2-7 and V is TRBV7-7, with D uncertain. The germline V gene has CDR1 SSHAT and CDR2 FNYEAQ (reference sequence). CDR3 length equals 13 residues. Written as DNA, the CDR3 is TGTGCTAGCAGCTTAGGCGTGGCCTACGAGCAGTACTTC. Translation: CASSLGVAYEQYF.

J is TRBJ2-6 and V is TRBV5-4; TRBD2 aligns across 9 bases. The CDR3 contains 19 residues. The trim removed 3 bases at V and 0 bases at J, leaving 10 bases unmatched. Germline V lookup: CDR1 SGHNT, CDR2 YYREEE (reference sequence). The CDR3 is CASSSRGLAGSSGANVLTF. The DNA of the CDR3 is TGTGCCAGCAGCTCCCGGGGGCTAGCGGGGAGCTCTGGGGCCAACGTCCTGACTTTC.

The rearrangement joins TRBV5-5 to TRBJ2-7; TRBD2 aligns across 10 bases. The CDR3 has 15 amino acids. Germline V CDR1 and CDR2: SGHKS, YYEKEE (reference sequence). Unmatched junction bases numbered 2, after V lost 0 bases and J lost 2 bases. The CDR3 loop reads CASSLGLAGAYEQYF. The CDR3 region has the DNA TGTGCCAGCAGCTTGGGTCTAGCGGGGGCCTACGAGCAGTACTTC. Together with reference TRBV5-5 and TRBJ2-7, the CDR3 gives the full variable domain: DAGVTQSPTHLIKTRGQQVTLRCSPISGHKSVSWYQQVLGQGPQFIFQYYEKEERGRGNFPDRFSARQFPNYSSELNVNALLLGDSALYLCASSLGLAGAYEQYFGPGTRLTVT.

The rearrangement joins TRBV4-3 to TRBJ2-3, with a possible D match to TRBD2 (6 bases). With 0 bases removed from V and 1 base from J, the gap between germline ends came to 11 bases. The CDR3 covers 16 residues. Germline CDR1 and CDR2: LGHNA and YSLEER. Here the CDR3 reads CASSQDWGLRTDTQYF. The CDR3 region has the DNA TGCGCCAGCAGCCAAGATTGGGGACTGCGCACAGATACGCAGTATTTT.

The chain joins TRBV7-6 to TRBJ2-1; TRBD2 is a possible D gene (6 bases). Germline values: CDR1 SGHVS, CDR2 FNYEAQ. The V end lost 1 base, the J end lost 8 bases, and 15 bases lay between the germline ends. The CDR3 has 15 amino acids. The CDR3 loop is CASSLGLGVGDEQFF. The DNA for the CDR3 is TGTGCCAGCAGCTTAGGACTAGGTGTGGGCGATGAGCAGTTCTTC.

The chain links TRBV19 to TRBJ1-6; possibly TRBD1 for D (5 bases). CDR1 is LNHDA and CDR2 is SQIVND in the germline V gene (reference sequence). The V end was cut by 4 bases, the J end by 14 bases, with 12 bases between. The CDR3 has 12 residues. CDR3 region: CASSTNQGTLHF. The CDR3 nucleotides read TGTGCCAGTAGTACGAACCAGGGAACCCTCCACTTT.

V gene TRBV7-2 combines with J gene TRBJ1-2; D is perhaps TRBD1 (5 bases). Trimming cost V 5 bases and J 4 bases, with 14 bases left between them. Germline V gene lookup returns CDR1 SGHTA and CDR2 FQGNSA. The CDR3 runs 14 residues. The CDR3 sequence is CASSPRRGPYGYTF. CDR3 bases: TGTGCCAGCAGCCCAAGGCGGGGCCCCTATGGCTACACCTTC. Supplemented by reference TRBV7-2 and TRBJ1-2, the full variable domain reads GAGVSQSPSNKVTEKGKDVELRCDPISGHTALYWYRQSLGQGLEFLIYFQGNSAPDKSGLPSDRFSAERTGGSVSTLTIQRTQQEDSAVYLCASSPRRGPYGYTFGSGTRLTVV.